These T cell receptor beta chains were read from a single sample in a study of blood T cell repertoires in COVID-19. The repertoire was sequenced with immunoSEQ multiplex PCR; TCRdb's copy has only in-frame clones and lacks some. The sample gives some 170,000 clones, over 80% of which show up once; around 8.4% is in the top ten. What was sequenced was peripheral blood. The receptor set was obtained from a woman older than 75 with active or convalescent COVID-19. Both conserved end residues are part of each CDR3. The D gene is left open where the match is weak. Clone sizes are given selectively: once, few, many, or a class where the clone is expanded.

D | J | size | V | length | DNA | CDR3
NA | TRBJ1-2 | NA | TRBV4-3 | 13 | TGCGCCAGCAGCCAGGGACTCGAATATGGCTACACCTTC | CASSQGLEYGYTF
TRBD1 | TRBJ2-2 | NA | TRBV7-2 | 16 | TGTGCCAGCAGCTGGGACAGCGGAACGAACACCGGGGAGCTGTTTTTT | CASSWDSGTNTGELFF
TRBD1 | TRBJ1-4 | NA | TRBV4-3 | 16 | TGCGCCAGCAGCCAAGATGCGGGGACAGGGAATGAAAAACTGTTTTTT | CASSQDAGTGNEKLFF
TRBD2 | TRBJ2-5 | NA | TRBV7-8 | 14 | TGTGCCAGCAGCTGGACTAGCGGGGGGGAGACCCAGTACTTC | CASSWTSGGETQYF
TRBD2 | TRBJ2-5 | once | TRBV25-1 | 14 | TGTGCCAGCAGTGATGCGGGGGGAGGAGAGACCCAGTACTTC | CASSDAGGGETQYF
NA | TRBJ2-1 | NA | TRBV4-2 | 16 | TGTGCCAGCAGCCAAGATCTGTGGAGCTCCTACAATGAGCAGTTCTTC | CASSQDLWSSYNEQFF
TRBD1 | TRBJ1-4 | NA | TRBV9 | 15 | TGTGCCAGCAGCGTAGCTACAGGGGAGGCTGAAAAACTGTTTTTT | CASSVATGEAEKLFF
NA | TRBJ1-2 | once | TRBV5-8 | 13 | TGTGCCAGCAGCCCCTCGGGGATCTATGGCTACACCTTC | CASSPSGIYGYTF
NA | TRBJ2-1 | NA | TRBV4-1 | 13 | TGCGCCAGCAGCCCTGGCCCGAAAGATGAGCAGTTCTTC | CASSPGPKDEQFF
TRBD1 | TRBJ2-3 | NA | TRBV10-3 | 14 | TGTGCCATCAGTATTGGGACAGACACAGATACGCAGTATTTT | CAISIGTDTDTQYF
TRBD1 | TRBJ1-4 | few | TRBV5-6 | 15 | TGTGCCAGCAGCCCCGGGACAGGTGTTGGAGAAAAACTGTTTTTT | CASSPGTGVGEKLFF
TRBD2 | TRBJ2-1 | few | TRBV27 | 15 | TGTGCCAGCAGTTCTGGACTAGCGGGTTACAATGAGCAGTTCTTC | CASSSGLAGYNEQFF
NA | TRBJ2-7 | NA | TRBV25-1 | 11 | TGTGCCAGCAGTGATTTCGGCGAGCAGTACTTC | CASSDFGEQYF
TRBD1 | TRBJ2-7 | NA | TRBV28 | 15 | TGTGCCAGCAGTTTCCCGGGACAGGGGACCTCCGAGCAGTACTTC | CASSFPGQGTSEQYF
TRBD1 | TRBJ1-3 | NA | TRBV7-2 | 16 | TGTGCCAGCAGCCAGGGACAGACCCTGGGGGGAAACACCATATATTTT | CASSQGQTLGGNTIYF
NA | TRBJ2-2 | NA | TRBV4-3 | 15 | TGCGCCAGCAGCCAAGGCCGCAGGGACACCGGGGAGCTGTTTTTT | CASSQGRRDTGELFF
NA | TRBJ1-2 | NA | TRBV7-9 | 14 | TGTGCCAGCAGCACCGGGGGATCCGTTCGTGGCTACACCTTC | CASSTGGSVRGYTF
TRBD1 | TRBJ1-5 | NA | TRBV9 | 14 | TGTGCCAGCAGCGCTGGGACAGTCAATCAGCCCCAGCATTTT | CASSAGTVNQPQHF
NA | TRBJ2-3 | NA | TRBV6-6 | 14 | TGTGCCAGCAACCCAGCGGGTAGCACAGATACGCAGTATTTT | CASNPAGSTDTQYF
NA | TRBJ1-2 | NA | TRBV6-5 | 15 | TGTGCCAGCAGTTCACAGACAGCTGGGGATTATGGCTACACCTTC | CASSSQTAGDYGYTF
TRBD1 | TRBJ2-7 | NA | TRBV27 | 17 | TGTGCCAGCAGTTTCTTCCAGACAGGGGGCTTCAATCACGAGCAGTACTTC | CASSFFQTGGFNHEQYF
TRBD1 | TRBJ1-2 | NA | TRBV19 | 14 | TGTGCCAGTAGTGACGGACAGGTTAACTATGGCTACACCTTC | CASSDGQVNYGYTF
TRBD1 | TRBJ1-1 | NA | TRBV10-3 | 11 | TGTGCCATTTCAGGGGGTTTAGAAGCTTTCTTT | CAISGGLEAFF
NA | TRBJ1-5 | NA | TRBV30 | 13 | TGTGCCTGGGGCGGGGGGTTCAATCAGCCCCAGCATTTT | CAWGGGFNQPQHF
NA | TRBJ1-5 | few | TRBV21-1 | 16 | TGTGCCAGCAACACCGGGACAGGGCACGTTAATCAGCCCCAGCATTTT | CASNTGTGHVNQPQHF
TRBD1 | TRBJ2-1 | NA | TRBV11-3 | 15 | TGTGCCAGCAGCTTAGGCAGGGGGCATGAAGATGAGCAGTTCTTC | CASSLGRGHEDEQFF
NA | TRBJ2-1 | NA | TRBV7-2 | 15 | TGTGCCAGCCGCAATTGGGGCGTGCAGTACAATGAGCAGTTCTTC | CASRNWGVQYNEQFF
NA | TRBJ1-3 | NA | TRBV19 | 15 | TGTGCCAGTTTCGGACAGTTCCCCTCTGGAAACACCATATATTTT | CASFGQFPSGNTIYF
TRBD1 | TRBJ2-7 | NA | TRBV6-2/TRBV6-3 | 15 | TGTGCCAGCAGTTCCTGGGACAGCAACCCCTACGAGCAGTACTTC | CASSSWDSNPYEQYF
TRBD2 | TRBJ2-7 | NA | TRBV5-1 | 16 | TGCGCCAGCAGCTTCGAGACTAGCGGGGGGATCAACGAGCAGTACTTC | CASSFETSGGINEQYF
NA | TRBJ1-1 | NA | TRBV6-5 | 13 | TGTGCCAGCAGTTTACAGGGCGGGACTGAAGCTTTCTTT | CASSLQGGTEAFF
NA | TRBJ1-2 | NA | TRBV18 | 15 | TGTGCCAGCTCACCATACGCAGAGGCAAACTATGGCTACACCTTC | CASSPYAEANYGYTF
TRBD1 | TRBJ1-2 | NA | TRBV7-2 | 18 | TGTGCCAGCAGCTTAGATGCGGGACAGGGGGCGAGGGGCTATGGCTACACCTTC | CASSLDAGQGARGYGYTF
TRBD2 | TRBJ2-3 | NA | TRBV14 | 17 | TGTGCCAGCAGCCACTCCGCGGGGGGGTTTAGCACAGATACGCAGTATTTT | CASSHSAGGFSTDTQYF
TRBD2 | TRBJ2-1 | NA | TRBV4-3 | 17 | TGCGCCAGCAGCCAATCGCCAGCGGGAGGAGGACACAATGAGCAGTTCTTC | CASSQSPAGGGHNEQFF
TRBD2 | TRBJ2-1 | NA | TRBV9 | 17 | TGTGCCAGCAGCGTAGCTCCTAGCGGGGGGACTTACAATGAGCAGTTCTTC | CASSVAPSGGTYNEQFF
TRBD1 | TRBJ1-1 | few | TRBV11-3 | 15 | TGTGCCAGCAGCTGGGTGGGACAGTATGAAACTGAAGCTTTCTTT | CASSWVGQYETEAFF
TRBD1 | TRBJ1-2 | NA | TRBV12-3/TRBV12-4 | 13 | TGTGCCAGCAGTATTGGACAGGAATATGGCTACACCTTC | CASSIGQEYGYTF
NA | TRBJ2-4 | NA | TRBV6-4 | 17 | TGTGCCAGCAAAAAGCTCGCTCCACTTGGACTAACCAACATTCAGTACTTC | CASKKLAPLGLTNIQYF
NA | TRBJ2-4 | NA | TRBV5-1 | 17 | TGCGCCAGCAGCTTAGTAGCGTCTTCAATAGCCAAAAACATTCAGTACTTC | CASSLVASSIAKNIQYF
NA | TRBJ2-7 | NA | TRBV6-2/TRBV6-3 | 17 | TGTGCCAGCAGTCGCGACCAGGGGCGCCTGAGCTCCTACGAGCAGTACTTC | CASSRDQGRLSSYEQYF